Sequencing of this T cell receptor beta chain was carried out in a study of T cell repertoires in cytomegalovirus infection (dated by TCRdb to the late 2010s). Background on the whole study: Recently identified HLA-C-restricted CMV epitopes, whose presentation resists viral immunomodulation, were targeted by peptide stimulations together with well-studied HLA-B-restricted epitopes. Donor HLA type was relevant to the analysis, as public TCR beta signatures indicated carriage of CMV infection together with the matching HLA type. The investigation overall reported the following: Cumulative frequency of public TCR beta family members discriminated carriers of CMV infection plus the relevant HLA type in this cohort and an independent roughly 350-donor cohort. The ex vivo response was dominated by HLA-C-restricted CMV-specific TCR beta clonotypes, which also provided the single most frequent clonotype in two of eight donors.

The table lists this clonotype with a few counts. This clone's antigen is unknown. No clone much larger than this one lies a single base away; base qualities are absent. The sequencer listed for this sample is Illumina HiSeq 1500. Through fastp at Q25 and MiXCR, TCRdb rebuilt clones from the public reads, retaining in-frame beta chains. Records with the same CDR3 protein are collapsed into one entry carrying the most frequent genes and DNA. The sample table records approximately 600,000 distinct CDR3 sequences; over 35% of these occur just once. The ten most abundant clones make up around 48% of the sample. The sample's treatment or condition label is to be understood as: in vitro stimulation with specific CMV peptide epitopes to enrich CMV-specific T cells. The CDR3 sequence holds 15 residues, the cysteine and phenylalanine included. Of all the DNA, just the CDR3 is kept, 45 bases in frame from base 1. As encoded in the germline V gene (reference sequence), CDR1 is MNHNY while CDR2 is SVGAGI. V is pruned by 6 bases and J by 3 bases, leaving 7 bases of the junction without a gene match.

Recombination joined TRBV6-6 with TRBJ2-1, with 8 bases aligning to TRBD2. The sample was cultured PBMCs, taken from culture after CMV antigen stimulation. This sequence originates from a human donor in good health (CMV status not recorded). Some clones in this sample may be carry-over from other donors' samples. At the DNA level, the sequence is TGTGCCAGCAGCCCAAGACTAGCGATCTACAATGAGCAGTTCTTC. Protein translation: CASSPRLAIYNEQFF.